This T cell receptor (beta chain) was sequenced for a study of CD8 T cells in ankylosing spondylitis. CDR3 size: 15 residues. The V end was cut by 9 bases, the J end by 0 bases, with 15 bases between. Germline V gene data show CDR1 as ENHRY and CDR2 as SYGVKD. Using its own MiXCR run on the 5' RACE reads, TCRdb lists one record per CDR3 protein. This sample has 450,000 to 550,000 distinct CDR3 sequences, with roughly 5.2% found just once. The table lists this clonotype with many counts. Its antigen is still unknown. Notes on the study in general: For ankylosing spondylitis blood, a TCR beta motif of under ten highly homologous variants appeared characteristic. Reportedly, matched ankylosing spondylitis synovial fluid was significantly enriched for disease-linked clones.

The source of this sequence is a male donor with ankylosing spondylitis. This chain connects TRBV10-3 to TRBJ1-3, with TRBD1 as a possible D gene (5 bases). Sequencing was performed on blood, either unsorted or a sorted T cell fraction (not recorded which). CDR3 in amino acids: CAILRDFDSGNTIYF. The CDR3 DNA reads TGTGCCATACTCCGGGACTTCGACTCTGGAAACACCATATATTTT.